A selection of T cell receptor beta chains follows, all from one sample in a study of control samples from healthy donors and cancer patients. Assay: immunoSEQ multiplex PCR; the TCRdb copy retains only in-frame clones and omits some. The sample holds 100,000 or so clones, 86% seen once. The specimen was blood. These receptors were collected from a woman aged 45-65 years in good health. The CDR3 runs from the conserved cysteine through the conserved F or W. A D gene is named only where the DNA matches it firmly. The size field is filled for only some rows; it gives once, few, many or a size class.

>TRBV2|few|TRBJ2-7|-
TGTGCCAGCAACCTGAACTACGAGCAGTACTTC
CASNLNYEQYF
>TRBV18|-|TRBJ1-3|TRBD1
TGTGCCAGCTCACCAATGACAGGGAGAGGCACCATATATTTT
CASSPMTGRGTIYF
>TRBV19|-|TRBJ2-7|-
TGTGCCAGTAGTCCCGGAGGAGCCTACTACGAGCAGTACTTC
CASSPGGAYYEQYF
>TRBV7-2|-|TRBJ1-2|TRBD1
TGTGCCAGCAGCTCGACTTCCGGGACAGCCAACTATGGCTACACCTTC
CASSSTSGTANYGYTF
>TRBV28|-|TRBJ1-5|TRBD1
TGTGCCAGCAGTTTGGACAGGGCGATTCAGCCCCAGCATTTT
CASSLDRAIQPQHF
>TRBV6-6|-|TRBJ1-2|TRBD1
TGTGCCAGCAGCCAACGGACAGGGACCTATGGCTACACCTTC
CASSQRTGTYGYTF
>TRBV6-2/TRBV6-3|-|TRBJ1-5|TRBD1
TGTGCCAGCAGTCGGACAGGGAACTATCAGCCCCAGCATTTT
CASSRTGNYQPQHF
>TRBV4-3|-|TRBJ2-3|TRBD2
TGCGCCAGCAGCCAAGCGGCTAGCGGGGGGCGGGATACGCAGTATTTT
CASSQAASGGRDTQYF
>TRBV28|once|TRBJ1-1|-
TGTGCCAGCAGTTCCCCCCCCGGGGGGCGTACTGAAGCTTTCTTT
CASSSPPGGRTEAFF
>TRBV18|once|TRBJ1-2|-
TGTGCCAGCGACGGGAACAATAACTATGGCTACACCTTC
CASDGNNNYGYTF
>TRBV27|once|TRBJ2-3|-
TGTGCCAGCAGTTTACCGGGGGGCGGAGATACGCAGTATTTT
CASSLPGGGDTQYF
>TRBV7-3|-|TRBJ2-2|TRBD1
TGTGCCAGCAGCTTCCCGTCACAGGGGGCCGAGCTGTTTTTT
CASSFPSQGAELFF
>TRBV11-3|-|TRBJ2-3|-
TGTGCCAGCAGTCTCGGGGGCGGTACAGATACGCAGTATTTT
CASSLGGGTDTQYF
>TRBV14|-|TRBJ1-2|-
TGTGCCAGCAGCGCGGCCGGGGTATGGGGCTACACCTTC
CASSAAGVWGYTF
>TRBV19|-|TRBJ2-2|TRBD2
TGTGCCAGTAGGGACGGGACTAGCGGGGGAATGGGGGCCGGGGAGCTGTTTTTT
CASRDGTSGGMGAGELFF
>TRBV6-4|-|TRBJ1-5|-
TGTGCCAGCAGTGATGCCCAGGGCGTGACCCAGCATTTT
CASSDAQGVTQHF
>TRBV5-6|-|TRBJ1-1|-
TGTGCCAGCAGTTTGACAGGAGGCCAGGGTGAAGCTTTCTTT
CASSLTGGQGEAFF
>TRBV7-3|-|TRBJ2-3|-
TGTGCCAGCAGCCGGGGTCTCGCAGATACGCAGTATTTT
CASSRGLADTQYF
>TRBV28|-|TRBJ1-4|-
TGTGCCAGCAGTTCCCAGTTAGGGTCGTATGGGTTTGGAAAACTGTTTTTT
CASSSQLGSYGFGKLFF
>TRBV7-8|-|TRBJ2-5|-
TGTGCCAGCAGCTCTGGGTTACAGGGACGTGAGACCCAGTACTTC
CASSSGLQGRETQYF
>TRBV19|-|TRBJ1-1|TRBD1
TGTGCCAGTATGGAGGGGGCGCCTAGCACTGAAGCTTTCTTT
CASMEGAPSTEAFF
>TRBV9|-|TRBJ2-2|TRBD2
TGTGCCAGCAGCGTTTTAAGCGGGGGGAAAGCCGGGGAGCTGTTTTTT
CASSVLSGGKAGELFF
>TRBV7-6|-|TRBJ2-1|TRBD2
TGTGCCAGCAGCTCTAGCGGGATGGGTTACAATGAGCAGTTCTTC
CASSSSGMGYNEQFF
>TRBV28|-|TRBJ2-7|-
TGTGCCAGCAGAGGCTACGAGCAGTACTTC
CASRGYEQYF
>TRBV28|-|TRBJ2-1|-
TGTGCCAGCAGTCCCAGCGGACGAATTTACAATGAGCAGTTCTTC
CASSPSGRIYNEQFF
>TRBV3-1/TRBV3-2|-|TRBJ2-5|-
TGTGCCAGCAGTCGAACCTTCAGTCGGGGGGCAGAAGAGACCCAGTACTTC
CASSRTFSRGAEETQYF
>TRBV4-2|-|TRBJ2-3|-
TGTGCCAGCAGCCAAGATCGGGGCGGTATCGCAGATACGCAGTATTTT
CASSQDRGGIADTQYF
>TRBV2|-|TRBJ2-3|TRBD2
TGTGCCAGCAGTGAACGGGGACTAGCGGGAGGATTGTATTGGACAGATACGCAGTATTTT
CASSERGLAGGLYWTDTQYF
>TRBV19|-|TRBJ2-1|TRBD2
TGTGCCAGTATGGCGGGAGCGCACCTCAATGAGCAGTTCTTC
CASMAGAHLNEQFF
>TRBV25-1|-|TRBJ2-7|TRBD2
TGTGCCAGCAGTGTGTCTAGCGGGAGATTCTCCTACGAGCAGTACTTC
CASSVSSGRFSYEQYF
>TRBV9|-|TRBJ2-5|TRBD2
TGTGCCAGCAGCGCACTAGCGGGGGAACAAGAGACCCAGTACTTC
CASSALAGEQETQYF